These T cell receptor beta chains were read from a single sample in a study of shared clonotypes between healthy human individuals. Some clones are missing from TCRdb's copy, which holds only in-frame ones; the method was immunoSEQ multiplex PCR. The data hold 300,000 to 400,000 clones, with roughly 70% observed a single time. The sequenced sample was memory CD4+ T cells sorted from blood. The receptor source for this set is a man aged 30 to 39 in good health. CDR3s include the opening cysteine and the closing phenylalanine or tryptophan. Fields, in order: D gene, V gene, clone size, J gene, CDR3 protein, CDR3 DNA. D genes are given only for firm matches. A clone size is listed for some rows: how often the clone was seen (once, few, many), or a class if it is expanded.

NA,TRBV7-9,NA,TRBJ1-1,CASSPGRLNTEAFF,TGTGCCAGCAGCCCGGGACGGCTGAACACTGAAGCTTTCTTT
NA,TRBV27,NA,TRBJ2-5,CASSLGETQYF,TGTGCCAGCAGTTTAGGCGAGACCCAGTACTTC
TRBD2,TRBV6-5,NA,TRBJ2-5,CASSPGGNQYF,TGTGCCAGCAGTCCGGGGGGTAACCAGTACTTC
NA,TRBV13,NA,TRBJ2-3,CASSSLSEPMEYF,TGTGCCAGCAGCTCACTGAGCGAGCCTATGGAGTATTTT
NA,TRBV11-3,NA,TRBJ2-2,CASSPGLARGELFF,TGTGCCAGCAGCCCCGGGTTAGCGCGCGGGGAGCTGTTTTTT
NA,TRBV29-1,few,TRBJ2-5,CSVEQASQETQYF,TGCAGCGTAGAACAGGCTAGCCAAGAGACCCAGTACTTC
TRBD1,TRBV5-1,NA,TRBJ2-5,CASSLVGQGQETQYF,TGCGCCAGCAGCTTGGTGGGACAGGGGCAAGAGACCCAGTACTTC
NA,TRBV10-3,NA,TRBJ2-5,CAISRLEASLETQYF,TGTGCCATCTCCCGCCTTGAGGCTAGCCTAGAGACCCAGTACTTC
NA,TRBV5-1,NA,TRBJ2-3,CASSLGVFSTDTQYF,TGCGCCAGCAGCTTGGGGGTTTTTAGCACAGATACGCAGTATTTT
NA,TRBV18,NA,TRBJ2-7,CASSPFSIRQASSYEQYF,TGTGCCAGCTCACCATTCTCCATAAGACAGGCATCCTCCTACGAGCAGTACTTC
NA,TRBV28,NA,TRBJ2-7,CASKAQRPEQYF,TGTGCCAGCAAGGCCCAAAGACCCGAGCAGTACTTC
NA,TRBV7-9,NA,TRBJ1-3,CASSFWGVENTIYF,TGTGCCAGCAGCTTCTGGGGAGTAGAAAACACCATATATTTT
NA,TRBV12-2,NA,TRBJ2-3,CASRPGPESSTDTQYF,TGTGCAAGTCGCCCCGGGCCGGAATCTAGCACAGATACGCAGTATTTT
NA,TRBV28,NA,TRBJ2-3,CASTSTPGLGTDTQYF,TGTGCCAGCACCTCAACCCCCGGGCTTGGGACCGATACGCAGTATTTT
NA,TRBV5-1,NA,TRBJ1-5,CASSLVVWTRRQPQHF,TGCGCCAGCAGCTTGGTGGTGTGGACACGTCGGCAGCCCCAGCATTTT
NA,TRBV5-5,NA,TRBJ2-1,CASSLWELREQFF,TGTGCCAGCAGCTTGTGGGAATTAAGGGAGCAGTTCTTC
NA,TRBV4-3,few,TRBJ1-1,CASSQDRNTEAFF,TGCGCCAGCAGCCAAGACCGGAACACTGAAGCTTTCTTT
TRBD1,TRBV10-3,NA,TRBJ1-2,CAISGDRANYGYTF,TGTGCCATCAGTGGGGACAGGGCCAACTATGGCTACACCTTC
TRBD2,TRBV2,NA,TRBJ2-4,CASSEARGALSKNIQYF,TGTGCCAGCAGTGAAGCGCGGGGGGCGCTTTCCAAAAACATTCAGTACTTC
TRBD1,TRBV15,once,TRBJ1-4,CATSRATGGNEKLFF,TGTGCCACCAGCAGAGCAACAGGGGGTAATGAAAAACTGTTTTTT
TRBD1,TRBV7-8,NA,TRBJ1-2,CASSINTGANYGYTF,TGTGCCAGCAGTATTAACACAGGGGCTAACTATGGCTACACCTTC
NA,TRBV19,NA,TRBJ2-1,CASSILSEQFF,TGTGCCAGTAGTATACTGAGTGAGCAGTTCTTC
NA,TRBV10-3,NA,TRBJ2-1,CAIGSQGQRNEQFF,TGTGCCATCGGAAGTCAGGGACAAAGGAATGAGCAGTTCTTC
NA,TRBV9,few,TRBJ2-1,CASSGLGSSYNEQFF,TGTGCCAGCAGCGGTCTAGGGAGCTCCTACAATGAGCAGTTCTTC
TRBD1,TRBV7-2,NA,TRBJ1-3,CASKTGTGNTIYF,TGTGCCAGCAAGACAGGGACTGGAAACACCATATATTTT
NA,TRBV28,NA,TRBJ1-5,CASGRSGFQPQHF,TGTGCCAGCGGCCGATCAGGGTTTCAGCCCCAGCATTTT